The 15 T cell receptor beta chains presented below share a single source sample, sequenced in a study of regulatory T cells in long-lasting Graves disease. HTBI primers from iRepertoire and Arm-PCR of CDR3 regions yielded the TCR beta libraries. TCRdb reprocessed the multiplex PCR reads via MiXCR and lists one record per CDR3 protein. This sample has about 430,000 distinct CDR3 sequences; approximately 22% occur once, and the top ten carry approximately 14%. As for time point: persistent/refractory GD, antithyroid drugs over 5 years with positive TRAb. Following extraction of RNA from PBMCs, that RNA was used to make the TCR library. The sequencing here drew on peripheral blood mononuclear cells (PBMCs), taken when the disease was refractory, from a patient treated with antithyroid drugs. The receptors shown here come from a female donor with Graves disease.

This clonotype was observed a few times. V is TRBV9 and J is TRBJ2-2, with 9 bases matching TRBD2. The germline gives CDR1 SGDLS, CDR2 YYNGEE. The CDR3 runs to 15 residues. The V gene end was trimmed by 0 bases and the J gene end by 8 bases; junction bases not matched to a gene: 5. The CDR3 DNA follows: TGTGCCAGCAGCGTAGCGGCTAGCGGGACTGGGGAGCTGTTTTTT. Amino acid sequence: CASSVAASGTGELFF.

This clonotype was picked up many times. The V and J genes are TRBV9 and TRBJ2-7; 9 bases agree with TRBD1. Trimming took 3 bases from V and 4 from J; bases not matched to a gene: 8. Germline V gives CDR1 SGDLS, CDR2 YYNGEE. The CDR3 is made up of 15 amino acids. The CDR3, as DNA: TGTGCCAGCAGCGCCTCAACAGGGGGCTGGTACGAGCAGTACTTC. Its translation: CASSASTGGWYEQYF.

The chain couples TRBV28 to TRBJ2-2; 8 nucleotides match TRBD1. The CDR3 extends over 16 amino acids. CDR1 and CDR2 from the germline V gene are MDHEN and SYDVKM. Trimming at V came to 6 bases and at J to 5 bases, leaving 11 bases not matched to a gene. The CDR3 loop is CASSPPGQVGTGELFF. The CDR3 DNA is TGTGCCAGCAGCCCCCCGGGACAGGTGGGGACCGGGGAGCTGTTTTTT. Complete variable domain (other parts from reference TRBV28 and TRBJ2-2): DVKVTQSSRYLVKRTGEKVFLECVQDMDHENMFWYRQDPGLGLRLIYFSYDVKMKEKGDIPEGYSVSREKKERFSLILESASTNQTSMYLCASSPPGQVGTGELFFGEGSRLTVL.

The V and J genes are TRBV28 and TRBJ2-3; 10 bases are a match to TRBD1. CDR1 MDHEN and CDR2 SYDVKM come from the germline V gene. The CDR3 runs to 15 residues. J was trimmed by 1 base and V by 5 bases; bases with no gene match: 3. Here the CDR3 DNA reads TGTGCCAGCAGTATGACAGGGGGCGGCACAGATACGCAGTATTTT. It is translated as CASSMTGGGTDTQYF.

A remark on this clonotype: A much larger clone is a single base away; this may be a read error. The chain couples TRBV18 to TRBJ2-7; no reliable D call. This CDR3 has 13 residues. V dropped 0 bases and J dropped 3 bases, with 6 bases sitting between them. Germline-derived CDR1 and CDR2 are KGHSH and LQKENI. The CDR3 bases are TGTGCCAGCTCACCACCGGCAAACTACGAGCAGTACTTC. It codes for CASSPPANYEQYF.

The sample holds many counts of this clonotype. The chain recombines TRBV7-2 with TRBJ2-7; 9 positions match TRBD2. The CDR3 loop spans 13 amino acids. CDR1 and CDR2 from the germline V gene are SGHTA and FQGNSA. J gave up 3 bases and V 5 bases, and 2 bases lay outside the gene matches. The CDR3 DNA sequence: TGTGCCAGCAGCACTAGCGGGTTCTACGAGCAGTACTTC. It yields the protein CASSTSGFYEQYF.

This clonotype showed up many times. This chain links TRBV3-1 with TRBJ2-2; no definite D call. The V gene lost 4 bases and the J gene lost 7 bases, with 10 bases spanning the gap. The germline V gene has CDR1 LGHDT and CDR2 YNNKEL (reference sequence). The CDR3 sequence is 13 residues long. CDR3 amino acids: CASSPLVDGELFF. CDR3 nucleotides: TGTGCCAGCAGCCCCCTCGTTGACGGGGAGCTGTTTTTT.

Many counts were recorded for this clonotype. The rearrangement joins TRBV3-1 to TRBJ2-5, with a possible D match to TRBD1 (5 bases). The CDR3 consists of 13 residues. Germline assignment: CDR1 LGHDT and CDR2 YNNKEL (reference sequence). V was clipped by 0 bases and J by 9 bases, with 11 bases between them. The CDR3 loop reads CASSQDPGLAQYF. The CDR3 nucleotides read TGTGCCAGCAGCCAAGATCCAGGGCTGGCCCAGTACTTC.

This clonotype has at least ten counts. One end of the junction does not line up with germline, which may come from a read error. The chain recombines TRBV19 with TRBJ1-1; no clear D gene. Looked up from germline, CDR1 is LNHDA and CDR2 is SQIVND (reference sequence). The length of the CDR3 is 13 residues. In nucleotides, the CDR3 is TGCGCCAGCAGTGTGGAGCCGAACACTGAAGCTTTCTTT. This translates into CASSVEPNTEAFF.

This clonotype was observed at least ten times. V gene TRBV27 combines with J gene TRBJ2-4; D is ambiguous. Germline lookup yields CDR1 MNHEY and CDR2 SMNVEV (reference sequence). The CDR3 sequence is 13 residues long. Trimming left V 5 bases short and J 15 bases short, with 20 bases between. CDR3 amino acids: CASSLLRTPALYF. For the CDR3, the DNA is TGTGCCAGCAGTCTACTACGGACCCCCGCACTGTACTTC.

The chain couples TRBV5-8 to TRBJ1-1; D gene ambiguous. CDR3 length: 15 amino acids. The V end was cut by 7 bases, the J end by 1 base, with 17 bases between. The germline V gene encodes CDR1 SGHTS and CDR2 YDEGEE. CDR3 DNA: TGTGCCAGCGCCCTGGGAACGGTTAAGAACACTGAAGCTTTCTTT. Protein: CASALGTVKNTEAFF. Combining the CDR3 with reference TRBV5-8 and TRBJ1-1 gives the whole variable domain EAGVTQSPTHLIKTRGQQATLRCSPISGHTSVYWYQQALGLGLQFLLWYDEGEERNRGNFPPRFSGRQFPNYSSELNVNALELEDSALYLCASALGTVKNTEAFFGQGTRLTVV.

The rearrangement links TRBV5-1 to TRBJ2-2; TRBD1 agrees at 9 bases. Germline-derived CDR1 and CDR2 are SGHRS and YFSETQ. This CDR3 is built from 17 residues. Germline trimming cut 0 bases from V and 5 bases from J; bases unmatched to any gene: 8. CDR3 sequence (DNA): TGCGCCAGCAGCTTGGCTTCCGGGACAGGGTTTACCGGGGAGCTGTTTTTT. The encoded protein is CASSLASGTGFTGELFF.

The chain uses TRBV20-1 and TRBJ2-1, with 8 positions matching TRBD2. Germline-derived CDR1 and CDR2 are DFQATT and SNEGSKA (reference sequence). The trim removed 0 bases at V and 3 bases at J, leaving 4 bases unmatched. The CDR3 is made up of 15 amino acids. Here the CDR3 reads CSAREGGTSYNEQFF. CDR3 nucleotides: TGCAGTGCTAGAGAGGGCGGGACTAGCTACAATGAGCAGTTCTTC.

This clonotype was seen repeatedly, ten times or more. The chain recombines TRBV2 with TRBJ2-7; D is perhaps TRBD2 (7 bases). This CDR3 has 16 residues. Germline lookup yields CDR1 SNHLY and CDR2 FYNNEI. V gave up 4 bases and J gave up 3 bases, with 19 bases separating them. The CDR3 bases are TGTGCCAGCAGTGGGGGGCCTAGCGGAGGTCTCTACGAGCAGTACTTC. Translation: CASSGGPSGGLYEQYF.

This clonotype occurred a few times. This chain uses TRBV20-1 with TRBJ1-5; 12 bases map to TRBD1. The CDR3 runs 16 residues. Losses at the gene ends were 6 bases for V and 3 bases for J; bases not matched to a gene: 9. Germline V gene lookup returns CDR1 DFQATT and CDR2 SNEGSKA (reference sequence). The DNA of the CDR3 is TGCAGTGCCAGCTCCGGGACAGGGGGCTTCAATCAGCCCCAGCATTTT. Protein product: CSASSGTGGFNQPQHF.